The clone carrying this TCR beta chain was found many times. No antigen is known for it. CDR3 length equals 23 residues. Germline V gene sequence: CDR1 LGHNT, CDR2 FRNRAP. Losses at the gene ends were 0 bases for V and 0 bases for J; bases not matched to a gene: 20. The data derive from a study of neurological immune-mediated disorders. Study-wide points: The authors found no clinical or MRI feature associated with the multiple sclerosis repertoire cluster.

The cDNA came from 5'RACE, which used 10-nucleotide random UMIs. In TCRdb, the 5' RACE reads were re-called with MiXCR into one record per CDR3 protein. The sample carries 40,000 to 60,000 distinct CDR3 sequences, over 3% recorded once. The V call is TRBV12-5, the J call TRBJ2-3; 11 nucleotides line up with TRBD2. The sequence was collected from a man aged 35-49 years with multiple sclerosis. The sample comprised PBMCs. The CDR3 region is CASGLVVGSLTLAGGRSTDTQYF. CDR3 sequence (DNA): TGTGCTAGTGGTTTGGTAGTGGGGTCTTTGACCCTAGCGGGGGGCAGAAGCACAGATACGCAGTATTTT.